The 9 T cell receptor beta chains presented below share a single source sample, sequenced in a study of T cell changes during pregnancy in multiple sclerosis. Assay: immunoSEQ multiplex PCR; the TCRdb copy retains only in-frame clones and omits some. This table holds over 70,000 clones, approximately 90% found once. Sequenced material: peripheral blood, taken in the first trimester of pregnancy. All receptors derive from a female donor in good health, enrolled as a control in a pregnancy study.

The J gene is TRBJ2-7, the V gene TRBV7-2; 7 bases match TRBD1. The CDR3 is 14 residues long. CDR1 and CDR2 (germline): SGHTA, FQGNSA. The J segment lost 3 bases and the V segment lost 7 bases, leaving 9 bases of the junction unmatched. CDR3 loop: CASNRQGLGYEQYF. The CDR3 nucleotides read TGTGCCAGCAACCGACAGGGCCTAGGCTACGAGCAGTACTTC.

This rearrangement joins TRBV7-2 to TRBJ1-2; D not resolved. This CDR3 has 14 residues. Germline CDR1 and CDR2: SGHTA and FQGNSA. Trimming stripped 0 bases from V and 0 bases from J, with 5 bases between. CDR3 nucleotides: TGTGCCAGCAGCTTAGCTCCTACTAACTATGGCTACACCTTC. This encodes CASSLAPTNYGYTF. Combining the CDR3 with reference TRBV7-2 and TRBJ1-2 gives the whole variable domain GAGVSQSPSNKVTEKGKDVELRCDPISGHTALYWYRQSLGQGLEFLIYFQGNSAPDKSGLPSDRFSAERTGGSVSTLTIQRTQQEDSAVYLCASSLAPTNYGYTFGSGTRLTVV.

The CDR3 region has the DNA TGTGCCAGCAGCCGCCCCCCAGGGGTGAACACTGAAGCTTTCTTT. It yields the protein CASSRPPGVNTEAFF. This rearrangement joins TRBV7-9 to TRBJ1-1; a weak D match, TRBD1 (6 bases). Trimming took 5 bases from V and 0 from J, leaving 13 bases between them. This CDR3 has 15 residues. Looked up from germline, CDR1 is SEHNR and CDR2 is FQNEAQ (reference sequence). The entire variable domain, with the rest obtained from reference TRBV7-9 and TRBJ1-1, is as follows: DTGVSQNPRHKITKRGQNVTFRCDPISEHNRLYWYRQTLGQGPEFLTYFQNEAQLEKSRLLSDRFSAERPKGSFSTLEIQRTEQGDSAMYLCASSRPPGVNTEAFFGQGTRLTVV.

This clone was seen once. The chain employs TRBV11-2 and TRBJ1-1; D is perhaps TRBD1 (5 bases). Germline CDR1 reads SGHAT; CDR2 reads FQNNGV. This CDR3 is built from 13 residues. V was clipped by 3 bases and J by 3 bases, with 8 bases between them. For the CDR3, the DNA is TGTGCCAGCAGCTTTGGGGGGGACACTGAAGCTTTCTTT. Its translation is CASSFGGDTEAFF.

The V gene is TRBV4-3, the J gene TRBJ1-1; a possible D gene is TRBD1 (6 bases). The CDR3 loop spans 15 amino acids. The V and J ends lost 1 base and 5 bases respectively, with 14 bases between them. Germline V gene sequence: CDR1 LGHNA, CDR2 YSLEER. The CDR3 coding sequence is TGCGCCAGCAGCCAAGGGGTCCCAGGGGTGACTGAAGCTTTCTTT. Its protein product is CASSQGVPGVTEAFF.

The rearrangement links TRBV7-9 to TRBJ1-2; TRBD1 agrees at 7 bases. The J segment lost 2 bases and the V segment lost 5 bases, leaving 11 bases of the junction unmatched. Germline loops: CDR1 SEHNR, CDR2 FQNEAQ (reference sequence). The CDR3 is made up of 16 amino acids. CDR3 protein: CASSPLPGQSNYGYTF. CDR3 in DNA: TGTGCCAGCAGCCCCCTCCCGGGACAGTCCAACTATGGCTACACCTTC.

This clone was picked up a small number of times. The CDR3 region has the DNA TGTGCCAGCAGCCCGACAGGGAACCACGAGCAGTACTTC. It encodes CASSPTGNHEQYF. The chain joins TRBV5-5 to TRBJ2-7, with TRBD1 matching over 7 bases. The CDR3 consists of 13 residues. J lost 5 bases, V lost 4 bases, and 6 bases had no gene match. Germline CDR1 SGHKS, CDR2 YYEKEE (reference sequence).

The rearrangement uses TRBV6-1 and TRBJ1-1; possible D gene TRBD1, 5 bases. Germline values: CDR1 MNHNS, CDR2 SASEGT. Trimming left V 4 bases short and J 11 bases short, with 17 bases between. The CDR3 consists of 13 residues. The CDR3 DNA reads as TGTGCCAGCAGTGTGCAGGGAAAGTATTCGGCTTTCTTT. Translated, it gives CASSVQGKYSAFF.

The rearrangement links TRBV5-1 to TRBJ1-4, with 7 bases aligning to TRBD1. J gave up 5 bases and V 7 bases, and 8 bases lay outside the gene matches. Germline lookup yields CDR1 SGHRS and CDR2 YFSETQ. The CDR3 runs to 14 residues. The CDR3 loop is CASSSSGGNEKLFF. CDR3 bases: TGCGCCAGCTCCTCCTCAGGGGGAAATGAAAAACTGTTTTTT.